The 24 T cell receptor beta chains listed next were all sequenced from one sample in a study of T cell changes during pregnancy in multiple sclerosis. Clones were sequenced by immunoSEQ multiplex PCR, and TCRdb holds only the in-frame ones, with some missing. The sample yields roughly 70,000 clones, 75% to 95% seen once. Specimen: peripheral blood, collected in the third trimester of pregnancy. The source of these receptors is a female donor with multiple sclerosis, enrolled in a pregnancy study.

The chain recombines TRBV6-1 with TRBJ2-2, with 8 positions matching TRBD1. The CDR3 runs 16 residues. V lost 4 bases to trimming and J lost 1 base; unmatched junction nucleotides: 5. Germline-derived CDR1 and CDR2 are MNHNS and SASEGT. The CDR3 nucleotides are TGTGCCAGCAGTGGGACAGGGTGGCGGAACACCGGGGAGCTGTTTTTT. Encoded protein: CASSGTGWRNTGELFF.

This clone was recorded a few times. The chain couples TRBV19 to TRBJ2-1; 7 nucleotides agree with TRBD2. This CDR3 has 15 amino acids. Trimming cost V 5 bases and J 4 bases; bases outside gene matches: 8. Germline assignment: CDR1 LNHDA and CDR2 SQIVND (reference sequence). The CDR3 is CASSLGAGSYNEQFF. The CDR3 nucleotides are TGTGCCAGTAGTCTAGGAGCGGGAAGTTACAATGAGCAGTTCTTC.

The chain uses TRBV30 and TRBJ2-7; 8 bases are shared with TRBD2. V lost 3 bases to trimming and J lost 2 bases; unmatched junction nucleotides: 6. The CDR3 has 14 amino acids. CDR1 and CDR2 (germline): GTSNPN, SVGIG (reference sequence). The CDR3 DNA reads TGTGCCTGGAGGGGGGGAGCGGGGGCCTACGAGCAGTACTTC. Amino acids: CAWRGGAGAYEQYF.

The CDR3 sequence is CASSRWTGADSGETQYF. CDR3 DNA sequence: TGTGCCAGCAGCCGATGGACAGGGGCGGATTCGGGGGAGACCCAGTACTTC. The V call is TRBV4-2, the J call TRBJ2-5; TRBD1 aligns across 9 bases. The V gene's germline CDR1 is LGHNA and CDR2 YNFKEQ. The trim removed 4 bases at V and 5 bases at J, leaving 14 bases unmatched. The CDR3 loop spans 17 amino acids.

In its sample, this clone was seen once. The genes are TRBV15 and TRBJ2-7; TRBD1 is a possible D gene (6 bases). The length of the CDR3 is 12 residues. Germline loops: CDR1 LNHNV, CDR2 YYDKDF (reference sequence). The ends were cut back, 8 bases at V and 5 bases at J, with 13 bases in the middle. DNA for the CDR3: TGTGCCACCGCCCGTGGACAGAACGAGCAGTACTTC. This codes for CATARGQNEQYF.

The gene calls are TRBV11-2 and TRBJ1-2, with D maybe TRBD1 (5 bases). Trimming removed 4 bases at V and 5 bases at J, with 14 bases between. The V gene's germline CDR1 is SGHAT and CDR2 FQNNGV. This CDR3 is built from 14 residues. The CDR3 protein is CASSSLEGWYGYTF. CDR3 nucleotide sequence: TGTGCCAGCAGCTCCCTGGAGGGGTGGTATGGCTACACCTTC.

The chain employs TRBV5-1 and TRBJ1-2, with D possibly TRBD1 on 5 matching bases. The germline V gene encodes CDR1 SGHRS and CDR2 YFSETQ. The CDR3 loop spans 14 amino acids. Trimming removed 4 bases at V and 0 bases at J, with 10 bases between. The CDR3 DNA reads TGCGCCAGCAGCCCTACAGGAGCTAACTATGGCTACACCTTC. It encodes CASSPTGANYGYTF.

The chain recombines TRBV7-9 with TRBJ1-1, with a weak D call TRBD1 (5 bases). V lost 7 bases to trimming and J lost 5 bases, with 14 bases between them. Germline CDR1 is SEHNR and CDR2 is FQNEAQ (reference sequence). The CDR3 sequence is 13 residues long. CDR3 coding DNA: TGTGCCAGCACGCGCGGGGAGGGGACTGAAGCTTTCTTT. Its translation: CASTRGEGTEAFF.

The gene calls are TRBV4-2 and TRBJ2-5; TRBD1 is a possible D gene (5 bases). The V gene's germline CDR1 is LGHNA and CDR2 YNFKEQ. Trimming cost V 1 base and J 5 bases, with 14 bases left between them. This CDR3 has 15 residues. This chain's CDR3 is CASSQARGRLETQYF. The CDR3 bases are TGTGCCAGCAGCCAAGCAAGGGGCCGACTGGAGACCCAGTACTTC.

The chain carries TRBV4-1 and TRBJ2-1, with 10 bases that match TRBD2. The CDR3 totals 16 residues. With 4 bases clipped from V and 7 bases from J, the junction kept 10 bases outside the gene matches. Per the germline V gene, CDR1 is MGHRA and CDR2 is YSYEKL. The CDR3 nucleotides are TGCGCCAGCAGCCCAGATTCTAGCGGGAGATCGAATGAGCAGTTCTTC. It translates to CASSPDSSGRSNEQFF.

For the CDR3, the DNA is TGTGCCAGCAGTGAAGGTCTCTATGGCTACACCTTC. Protein product: CASSEGLYGYTF. The rearrangement links TRBV6-1 to TRBJ1-2; no reliable D call. V was trimmed by 1 base and J by 4 bases, leaving 4 bases between them. Germline V CDR1 and CDR2: MNHNS, SASEGT. CDR3 size: 12 residues.

The CDR3 region is CASSPPGMNYGYTF. In DNA form, the CDR3 reads TGTGCCAGCTCACCCCCAGGGATGAACTATGGCTACACCTTC. V is TRBV18 and J is TRBJ1-2; D perhaps matches TRBD1 (5 bases). V was shortened by 3 bases and J by 2 bases, with 10 bases between the two germline ends. Germline loops: CDR1 KGHSH, CDR2 LQKENI. The CDR3 length is 14 residues.

This clone came up once. The gene calls are TRBV6-6 and TRBJ2-7, with 9 bases identical to TRBD1. Germline V gene lookup returns CDR1 MNHNY and CDR2 SVGAGI (reference sequence). This CDR3 has 15 amino acids. V gave up 6 bases and J gave up 6 bases; unmatched junction bases: 12. CDR3 loop: CASRPLGQGSSEQYF. Written as DNA, the CDR3 is TGTGCCAGCAGACCATTAGGACAGGGGAGTAGCGAGCAGTACTTC.

CDR3 bases: TGTGCCAGCAGCTTAAAGACAGGCCTTACTGGGGCCAACGTCCTGACTTTC. It encodes CASSLKTGLTGANVLTF. The J gene is TRBJ2-6, the V gene TRBV7-2, with D possibly being TRBD1 (6 bases). CDR1 and CDR2 from the germline V gene are SGHTA and FQGNSA. The CDR3 loop spans 17 amino acids. Between the trimmed V and J ends, which lost 2 bases and 2 bases, there was a span of 13 bases.

J is TRBJ1-1 and V is TRBV30; maybe TRBD1 (6 bases). With 7 bases removed from V and 5 bases from J, the gap between germline ends came to 17 bases. The V gene's germline CDR1 is GTSNPN and CDR2 SVGIG (reference sequence). This CDR3 has 13 amino acids. CDR3 sequence: CAFWAGRGTEAFF. For the CDR3, the DNA is TGTGCCTTTTGGGCAGGGAGGGGGACTGAAGCTTTCTTT.

The chain couples TRBV18 to TRBJ1-4, with D perhaps matching TRBD1 (6 bases). Per the germline V gene, CDR1 is KGHSH and CDR2 is LQKENI. V was trimmed by 6 bases and J by 3 bases, leaving 11 bases between them. CDR3 length: 14 residues. This CDR3 reads CASSLGAANEKLFF. DNA for the CDR3: TGTGCCAGCTCCTTGGGGGCTGCTAATGAAAAACTGTTTTTT.

The chain couples TRBV19 to TRBJ1-1; tentative D call: TRBD1 (5 bases). Germline CDR1 reads LNHDA; CDR2 reads SQIVND (reference sequence). This CDR3 comprises 15 residues. Trimming shortened V by 0 bases and J by 7 bases, and 15 bases separated the two germline ends. The CDR3 region has the DNA TGTGCCAGTAGTATAGAGCTTCGGACAACGGGTGAAGCTTTCTTT. Amino acids: CASSIELRTTGEAFF.

The chain is built from TRBV18 and TRBJ1-5, with D possibly matching TRBD1 (5 bases). CDR3 size: 14 residues. Per the germline V gene, CDR1 is KGHSH and CDR2 is LQKENI. The V and J ends lost 6 bases and 0 bases respectively, with 9 bases between them. The CDR3 here is CASSGGYSNQPQHF. In DNA, the CDR3 is TGTGCCAGCTCCGGGGGGTATAGCAATCAGCCCCAGCATTTT.

The J gene is TRBJ1-5, the V gene TRBV5-5, with TRBD1 matching 8 bases. CDR3 length: 16 residues. Germline values: CDR1 SGHKS, CDR2 YYEKEE (reference sequence). V trimming: 1 base; J trimming: 7 bases; junction bases outside the gene matches: 10. The CDR3 DNA follows: TGTGCCAGCAGCTTGCGGGACAGGCCACGGGGCCAGCCCCAGCATTTT. It yields the protein CASSLRDRPRGQPQHF. Looking up the rest from reference TRBV5-5 and TRBJ1-5 gives the full variable domain: DAGVTQSPTHLIKTRGQQVTLRCSPISGHKSVSWYQQVLGQGPQFIFQYYEKEERGRGNFPDRFSARQFPNYSSELNVNALLLGDSALYLCASSLRDRPRGQPQHFGDGTRLSIL.

The J gene is TRBJ2-1, the V gene TRBV30, with a tentative D call TRBD2 (5 bases). CDR1 is GTSNPN, CDR2 SVGIG, per germline (reference sequence). With 0 bases removed from V and 10 bases from J, the gap between germline ends came to 13 bases. This CDR3 comprises 13 residues. The CDR3 sequence is CAWSVLGEGEQFF. Here the CDR3 DNA reads TGTGCCTGGAGTGTACTAGGTGAGGGCGAGCAGTTCTTC.

The chain recombines TRBV7-9 with TRBJ2-2, with D unresolved. The CDR3 contains 13 residues. V was pared by 4 bases and J by 6 bases, with 9 bases between. In germline, CDR1 is SEHNR, CDR2 FQNEAQ (reference sequence). The CDR3 DNA follows: TGTGCCAGCAGCTCAGAGGCCGCCGGGGAGCTGTTTTTT. It codes for CASSSEAAGELFF.

This clone has only one observation. The chain joins TRBV6-1 to TRBJ1-2, with 7 bases that match TRBD1. With V trimmed by 7 bases and J by 3 bases, 5 bases remained unmatched. Germline CDR1 is MNHNS and CDR2 is SASEGT. The CDR3 sequence is 13 residues long. The CDR3 spells CASTLGQYYGYTF. The CDR3 nucleotides read TGTGCCAGCACCTTGGGACAGTACTATGGCTACACCTTC.

The chain is built from TRBV28 and TRBJ2-5; perhaps TRBD2 as D (5 bases). With 1 base removed from V and 5 bases from J, the gap between germline ends came to 14 bases. This CDR3 spans 15 amino acids. The germline CDR1 and CDR2 sequences are MDHEN and SYDVKM. CDR3 DNA: TGTGCCAGCAGTTTATTAGGGCCGGGGTCGGAGACCCAGTACTTC. This translates into CASSLLGPGSETQYF. Complete variable domain (other parts from reference TRBV28 and TRBJ2-5): DVKVTQSSRYLVKRTGEKVFLECVQDMDHENMFWYRQDPGLGLRLIYFSYDVKMKEKGDIPEGYSVSREKKERFSLILESASTNQTSMYLCASSLLGPGSETQYFGPGTRLLVL.

This rearrangement joins TRBV7-3 to TRBJ2-1, with 9 bases that match TRBD2. The CDR3 runs 16 residues. Per germline, CDR1 SGHTA and CDR2 FQGTGA. V shed 5 bases, J shed 1 base, and the junction held 6 bases outside the gene matches. In DNA, the CDR3 is TGTGCCAGCAGCCGACTGAGCGGGGGGTCCTACAATGAGCAGTTCTTC. As protein: CASSRLSGGSYNEQFF.